The 15 T cell receptor beta chains in this list originate from one sample, sequenced in a study of blood T cell repertoires in COVID-19. The data were produced by immunoSEQ multiplex PCR, yet TCRdb's version contains in-frame clones alone and is incomplete. Found here are 25,000 to 35,000 clones, more than 80% of them singletons; the top ten hold about 44%. Sequencing was carried out using peripheral blood. These receptors came from a woman of 80 years or more with acute or convalescent COVID-19.

The chain recombines TRBV19 with TRBJ1-2; 8 positions agree with TRBD1. Per the germline V gene, CDR1 is LNHDA and CDR2 is SQIVND (reference sequence). CDR3 length equals 16 residues. With V trimmed by 5 bases and J by 2 bases, 10 bases remained unmatched. CDR3 in amino acids: CASSARRTGNNYGYTF. CDR3 coding DNA: TGTGCCAGTAGTGCCCGCCGGACAGGGAACAACTATGGCTACACCTTC.

The chain uses TRBV2 and TRBJ1-5, with D maybe TRBD1 (6 bases). This CDR3 comprises 14 residues. Germline V CDR1 and CDR2: SNHLY, FYNNEI. V lost 6 bases and J lost 9, with 18 bases in between. CDR3 in DNA: TGTGCCAGCAGGGAACAGGGTCCTGGTGGGCCCCAGCATTTT. Amino acid sequence: CASREQGPGGPQHF.

The V and J genes are TRBV19 and TRBJ1-5; D is unclear. The germline V gene has CDR1 LNHDA and CDR2 SQIVND (reference sequence). Trimming cost V 1 base and J 4 bases, with 20 bases left between them. The CDR3 is 18 residues long. CDR3 DNA sequence: TGTGCCAGTAGTATAGTCGGGTCGGGAGGCAGGAATAATCAGCCCCAGCATTTT. Its protein product is CASSIVGSGGRNNQPQHF.

This clone has only a few counts. This chain joins TRBV14 and TRBJ2-7, with no clear D. The CDR3 loop spans 15 amino acids. CDR1 and CDR2 from the germline V gene are SGHDN and FVKESK. V lost 1 base and J 0 bases, leaving 10 bases between the germline ends. CDR3 DNA sequence: TGTGCCAGCAGCCAAGGGTACAGTAGCTCCTACGAGCAGTACTTC. Protein: CASSQGYSSSYEQYF.

The chain has TRBV24-1 and TRBJ1-1; TRBD1 aligns across 9 bases. This CDR3 spans 15 amino acids. V shed 4 bases, J shed 5 bases, and the junction held 7 bases outside the gene matches. Per the germline V gene, CDR1 is KGHDR and CDR2 is SFDVKD. CDR3 residues: CATSDNTGGRTEAFF. CDR3 coding DNA: TGTGCCACCAGTGACAATACAGGGGGCAGAACTGAAGCTTTCTTT.

This chain joins TRBV18 and TRBJ2-4; a weak D match, TRBD2 (5 bases). Germline CDR1 reads KGHSH; CDR2 reads LQKENI. The CDR3 spans 15 residues. Trimming pared 3 bases from V and 2 bases from J, leaving 11 bases between. The CDR3 loop reads CASSPLREPKNIQYF. CDR3 sequence (DNA): TGTGCCAGCTCACCCTTGAGGGAGCCCAAAAACATTCAGTACTTC.

This clone has just one count. The rearrangement joins TRBV5-6 to TRBJ1-3; D gene uncertain. V dropped 4 bases and J dropped 2 bases, with 13 bases sitting between them. The CDR3 has 15 residues. Germline loops: CDR1 SGHDT, CDR2 YYEEEE. CDR3 coding DNA: TGTGCCAGCAGCCAGCTTGGTGAGGCTGGAAACACCATATATTTT. Its translation: CASSQLGEAGNTIYF.

V usage is TRBV6-2 or TRBV6-3 and J usage is TRBJ2-7, with 7 positions matching TRBD2. Germline loops: CDR1 MNHEY, CDR2 SVGEGT. The CDR3 length is 14 residues. V shed 5 bases and J 1 base; nucleotides not matched to a gene: 5. CDR3 DNA: TGTGCCAGCAGTAGGACTAGTGGTTCCTACGAGCAGTACTTC. This gives the protein CASSRTSGSYEQYF.

This chain joins TRBV9 and TRBJ1-5; possibly TRBD1 for D (5 bases). With 3 bases removed from V and 0 bases from J, the gap between germline ends came to 10 bases. This CDR3 has 15 residues. CDR1 is SGDLS, CDR2 YYNGEE, per germline. CDR3 in DNA: TGTGCCAGCAGCGCTATAGGGGATAGCAATCAGCCCCAGCATTTT. Its translation: CASSAIGDSNQPQHF.

The V gene is TRBV28, the J gene TRBJ2-1, with a possible D match to TRBD1 (5 bases). The length of the CDR3 is 15 residues. V was clipped by 6 bases and J by 4 bases, with 16 bases between them. CDR1 is MDHEN and CDR2 is SYDVKM in the germline V gene. Here the CDR3 reads CASSPAGRLYNEQFF. CDR3 sequence (DNA): TGTGCCAGCAGCCCGGCAGGGCGACTTTACAATGAGCAGTTCTTC.

This chain uses TRBV2 with TRBJ2-3; 10 bases are a match to TRBD2. CDR3 length: 16 residues. Germline loops: CDR1 SNHLY, CDR2 FYNNEI. Germline trimming cut 7 bases from V and 4 bases from J; bases unmatched to any gene: 11. CDR3 nucleotides: TGTGCCAGCAAAAGCTCTAGCGGGAGTGCGGCAGATACGCAGTATTTT. It encodes CASKSSSGSAADTQYF.

This chain uses TRBV7-2 with TRBJ1-5; 11 bases are shared with TRBD1. The trim removed 3 bases at V and 2 bases at J, leaving 9 bases unmatched. The CDR3 has 18 amino acids. Per germline, CDR1 SGHTA and CDR2 FQGNSA. CDR3 nucleotide sequence: TGTGCCAGCAGCTTTACCGGGACAGGGGGTCTTGGCAATCAGCCCCAGCATTTT. This translates into CASSFTGTGGLGNQPQHF. The full variable domain, in which reference TRBV7-2 and TRBJ1-5 provide the parts outside the CDR3, is GAGVSQSPSNKVTEKGKDVELRCDPISGHTALYWYRQSLGQGLEFLIYFQGNSAPDKSGLPSDRFSAERTGGSVSTLTIQRTQQEDSAVYLCASSFTGTGGLGNQPQHFGDGTRLSIL.

This clone has more than one count but fewer than ten. CDR3 residues: CASSSWGGRTKEQFF. In nucleotides, the CDR3 is TGTGCCAGCAGCTCCTGGGGGGGGCGGACGAAAGAGCAGTTCTTC. The chain employs TRBV5-8 and TRBJ2-1; D possibly corresponds to TRBD2 (7 bases). The length of the CDR3 is 15 residues. Germline V gene data show CDR1 as SGHTS and CDR2 as YDEGEE. The V and J ends lost 3 bases and 10 bases respectively, with 20 bases between them.

The rearrangement uses TRBV6-2 or TRBV6-3 and TRBJ2-1, with 7 bases matching TRBD2. The germline V gene has CDR1 MNHEY and CDR2 SVGEGT. The CDR3 extends over 13 amino acids. The V segment lost 4 bases and the J segment 7 bases; nucleotides outside the gene matches: 4. CDR3: CASSSALANEQFF. The CDR3 DNA sequence: TGTGCCAGCAGTTCCGCACTAGCGAATGAGCAGTTCTTC.

This clone was observed a single time. This chain links TRBV3-1 (or the pseudogene TRBV3-2) with TRBJ1-1; 7 bases match TRBD1. This CDR3 has 16 residues. Trimming cost V 2 bases and J 1 base; bases outside gene matches: 7. CDR1 and CDR2 from the germline V gene are LGHDT and YNNKEL (reference sequence). The CDR3 loop is CASSQPTGAGNTEAFF. Written as DNA, the CDR3 is TGTGCCAGCAGCCAACCTACAGGGGCCGGGAACACTGAAGCTTTCTTT.